The 10 T cell receptor beta chains presented below share a single source sample, sequenced in a study of identifying expanded T cells in peripheral blood. The protocol was immunoSEQ multiplex PCR, while the TCRdb copy is restricted to in-frame clones and leaves out a portion. The table has tens of thousands of clones, roughly 90% seen once. The sequenced sample was blood. These receptors originate from a person aged 18 to 69 in good health.

The chain has TRBV19 and TRBJ1-5; D is ambiguous. V gave up 8 bases and J gave up 5 bases, with 19 bases separating them. CDR3 length equals 15 residues. Per germline, CDR1 LNHDA and CDR2 SQIVND (reference sequence). The CDR3 loop reads CASRVGSRVHQPQHF. Written as DNA, the CDR3 is TGTGCCAGTCGTGTGGGATCCAGAGTCCATCAGCCCCAGCATTTT.

CDR3 in DNA: TGTGCCAGCAGTGCAGTGGGAGGGCGGTTGACAGATACGCAGTATTTT. Protein product: CASSAVGGRLTDTQYF. The rearrangement joins TRBV7-2 to TRBJ2-3, with 7 bases identical to TRBD2. Per the germline V gene, CDR1 is SGHTA and CDR2 is FQGNSA. The CDR3 loop spans 16 amino acids. The V segment lost 6 bases and the J segment 3 bases; nucleotides outside the gene matches: 12.

The V and J genes are TRBV30 and TRBJ2-6; D not certain. The CDR3 has 13 residues. V was trimmed by 3 bases and J by 3 bases, leaving 6 bases between them. Per the germline V gene, CDR1 is GTSNPN and CDR2 is SVGIG (reference sequence). The CDR3 spells CAWSVGGANVLTF. DNA for the CDR3: TGTGCCTGGAGCGTGGGTGGGGCCAACGTCCTGACTTTC.

This rearrangement joins TRBV6-6 to TRBJ2-2; perhaps TRBD2 as D (5 bases). The CDR3 has 13 residues. V lost 8 bases, J lost 6 bases, and 13 bases lay in between. Germline V CDR1 and CDR2: MNHNY, SVGAGI (reference sequence). The chain's CDR3 is CASGLPSAGELFF. The CDR3 DNA is TGTGCCAGCGGACTTCCTTCGGCCGGGGAGCTGTTTTTT.

V usage is TRBV13 and J usage is TRBJ2-1; 9 nucleotides agree with TRBD2. Trimming removed 5 bases from V and 9 bases from J; junction bases left unmatched: 11. There are 15 residues in the CDR3. CDR1 and CDR2 (germline): PRHDT, FYEKMQ (reference sequence). The CDR3: CASSEGLALFGEQFF. For the CDR3, the DNA is TGTGCCAGCAGCGAGGGACTAGCTTTATTCGGTGAGCAGTTCTTC. Based on the CDR3 plus reference TRBV13 and TRBJ2-1, the full variable domain is AAGVIQSPRHLIKEKRETATLKCYPIPRHDTVYWYQQGPGQDPQFLISFYEKMQSDKGSIPDRFSAQQFSDYHSELNMSSLELGDSALYFCASSEGLALFGEQFFGPGTRLTVL.

This clone was seen once. One end of the junction fails to match germline, which may point to a read error. CDR3 in amino acids: CASSHSGRTVRF. For the CDR3, the DNA is TGTGCCAGCAGCCATAGCGGGAGGACGGTCCGATTC. The chain is built from TRBV14 and TRBJ2-7; 10 positions agree with TRBD2. The germline V gene has CDR1 SGHDN and CDR2 FVKESK. CDR3 length equals 12 residues.

The chain is built from TRBV6-5 and TRBJ1-2; D not resolved. CDR1 and CDR2 from the germline V gene are MNHEY and SVGAGI. The V gene lost 6 bases and the J gene lost 8 bases, with 13 bases spanning the gap. There are 12 residues in the CDR3. CDR3 region: CASSEGPSGYTF. DNA for the CDR3: TGTGCCAGCAGCGAAGGGCCTAGCGGCTACACCTTC.

The rearrangement joins TRBV5-1 to TRBJ2-5; TRBD1 matches at 10 bases. The V gene end was trimmed by 5 bases and the J gene end by 1 base; junction bases not matched to a gene: 5. Germline values: CDR1 SGHRS, CDR2 YFSETQ. The CDR3 has 15 amino acids. For the CDR3, the DNA is TGCGCCAGCAGACCGACAGGGGGCAGCCAAGAGACCCAGTACTTC. Translation: CASRPTGGSQETQYF. Complete variable domain (other parts from reference TRBV5-1 and TRBJ2-5): KAGVTQTPRYLIKTRGQQVTLSCSPISGHRSVSWYQQTPGQGLQFLFEYFSETQRNKGNFPGRFSGRQFSNSRSEMNVSTLELGDSALYLCASRPTGGSQETQYFGPGTRLLVL.

The chain employs TRBV6-1 and TRBJ2-5; D not resolved. The CDR3 contains 14 residues. Per the germline V gene, CDR1 is MNHNS and CDR2 is SASEGT. Deletions cut 1 base from V and 2 bases from J, with 8 bases between. The CDR3 is CASSEGVVQETQYF. CDR3 DNA: TGTGCCAGCAGTGAAGGGGTAGTACAAGAGACCCAGTACTTC.

This clone was recorded a few times. The chain recombines TRBV7-9 with TRBJ2-7, with unresolved D. The V end was cut by 5 bases, the J end by 5 bases, with 13 bases between. This CDR3 is built from 13 residues. Germline V gene sequence: CDR1 SEHNR, CDR2 FQNEAQ (reference sequence). This CDR3 is CASSPAYGDEQYF. CDR3 nucleotides: TGTGCCAGCAGCCCGGCCTATGGCGACGAGCAGTACTTC.